In this sample, the clone carrying this TCR beta chain turned up many times. This specimen belongs to a study of T cells in Graves' hyperthyroidism and ophthalmopathy. V dropped 3 bases and J dropped 2 bases, with 11 bases sitting between them. Germline V CDR1 and CDR2: DFQATT, SNEGSKA (reference sequence). This CDR3 has 13 residues. TCR beta CDR3 regions were amplified from RNA transcripts. TCR CDR3 regions were first amplified by RT-PCR with HTBI primers. TCRdb ran MiXCR on the multiplex PCR reads and lists one entry per CDR3 protein. This table has approximately 200,000 distinct CDR3 sequences, around 20% appearing once.

The sample consisted of blood. This sequence was found in a man aged 40-49 years with Graves' hyperthyroidism. The V call is TRBV20-1, the J call TRBJ2-7; D ambiguous. The DNA of the CDR3 is TGCAGTGCTAGCGTCTCCTTTACCTACGAGCAGTACTTC. Translation: CSASVSFTYEQYF.